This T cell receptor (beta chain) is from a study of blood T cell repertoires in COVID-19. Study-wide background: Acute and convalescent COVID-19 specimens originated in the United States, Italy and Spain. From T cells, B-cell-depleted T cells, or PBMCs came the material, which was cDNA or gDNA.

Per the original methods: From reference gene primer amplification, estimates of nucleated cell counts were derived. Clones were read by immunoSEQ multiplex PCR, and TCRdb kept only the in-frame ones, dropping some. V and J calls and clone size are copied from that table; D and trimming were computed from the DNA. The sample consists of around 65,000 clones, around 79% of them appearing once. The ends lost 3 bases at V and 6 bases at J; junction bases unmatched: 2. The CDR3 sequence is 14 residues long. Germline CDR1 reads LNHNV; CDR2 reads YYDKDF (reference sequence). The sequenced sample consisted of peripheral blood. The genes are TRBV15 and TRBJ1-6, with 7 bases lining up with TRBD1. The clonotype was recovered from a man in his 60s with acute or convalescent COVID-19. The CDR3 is CATSSWDSNSPLHF. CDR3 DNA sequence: TGTGCCACCAGCAGCTGGGACAGTAATTCACCCCTCCACTTT.